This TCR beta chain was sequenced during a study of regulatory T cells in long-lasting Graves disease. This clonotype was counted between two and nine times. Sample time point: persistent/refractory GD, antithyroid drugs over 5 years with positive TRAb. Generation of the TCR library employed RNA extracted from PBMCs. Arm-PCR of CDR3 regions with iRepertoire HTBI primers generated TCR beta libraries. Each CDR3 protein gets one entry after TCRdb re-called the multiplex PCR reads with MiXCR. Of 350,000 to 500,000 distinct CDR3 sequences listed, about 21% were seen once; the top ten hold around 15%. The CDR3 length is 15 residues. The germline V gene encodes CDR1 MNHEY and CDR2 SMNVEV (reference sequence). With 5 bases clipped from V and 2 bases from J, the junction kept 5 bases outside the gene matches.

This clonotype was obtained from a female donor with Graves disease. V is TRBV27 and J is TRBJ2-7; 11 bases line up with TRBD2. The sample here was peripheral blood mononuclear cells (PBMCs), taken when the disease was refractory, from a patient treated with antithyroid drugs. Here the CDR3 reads CASSAPGLAAYEQYF. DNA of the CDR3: TGTGCCAGCAGTGCTCCGGGACTAGCGGCCTACGAGCAGTACTTC.